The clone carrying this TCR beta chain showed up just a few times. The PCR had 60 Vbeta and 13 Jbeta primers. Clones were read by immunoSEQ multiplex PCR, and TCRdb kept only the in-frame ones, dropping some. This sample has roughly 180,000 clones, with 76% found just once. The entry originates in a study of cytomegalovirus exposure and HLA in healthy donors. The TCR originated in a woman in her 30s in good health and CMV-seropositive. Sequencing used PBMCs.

The CDR3 sequence: CASSHTDQPQHF. For the CDR3, the DNA is TGCGCCAGCAGCCACACAGATCAGCCCCAGCATTTT. V usage is TRBV4-1 and J usage is TRBJ1-5; D is unclear. The CDR3 length is 12 residues. Per germline, CDR1 MGHRA and CDR2 YSYEKL. V was clipped by 3 bases and J by 5 bases, with 5 bases between them.